These 14 T cell receptor beta chains originate from one sample sequenced in a study of T cell clones after liver transplantation. The data were produced by immunoSEQ multiplex PCR, yet TCRdb's version contains in-frame clones alone and is incomplete. Among under 60,000 clones listed, approximately 77% were seen once. This sample comprised CD4+ T cells from blood, obtained at the 22-month timepoint. These receptors were obtained from a human patient who received a liver transplant. Among the T cells, some may be from the graft donor.

V gene TRBV11-3 combines with J gene TRBJ2-1, with D tentatively TRBD1 or TRBD2 (5 bases each). V gave up 5 bases and J gave up 5 bases, with 10 bases separating them. CDR1 and CDR2 from the germline V gene are SGHNT and YENEEA. The length of the CDR3 is 13 residues. The CDR3 DNA is TGTGCCAGCAGCGTCGGGGCGAACAATGAGCAGTTCTTC. It codes for CASSVGANNEQFF.

The V and J genes are TRBV4-2 and TRBJ1-4; 7 nucleotides match TRBD1. V lost 4 bases and J lost 11; bases outside the gene matches: 10. This CDR3 has 14 residues. Germline assignment: CDR1 LGHNA and CDR2 YNFKEQ. For the CDR3, the DNA is TGTGCCAGCAGCCCGGGACAGAGGGATTCTAAACTGTTTTTT. Translation gives CASSPGQRDSKLFF.

This clone was counted a few times. The chain links TRBV28 to TRBJ2-7, with D maybe TRBD2 (6 bases). CDR3 length: 15 residues. The germline V gene has CDR1 MDHEN and CDR2 SYDVKM. V was shortened by 5 bases and J by 4 bases, with 18 bases between the two germline ends. CDR3 protein: CASSPALGTGYEQYF. The CDR3 nucleotides are TGTGCCAGCAGTCCGGCTCTTGGGACTGGGTACGAGCAGTACTTC. The variable domain in full, completed from reference TRBV28 and TRBJ2-7, reads DVKVTQSSRYLVKRTGEKVFLECVQDMDHENMFWYRQDPGLGLRLIYFSYDVKMKEKGDIPEGYSVSREKKERFSLILESASTNQTSMYLCASSPALGTGYEQYFGPGTRLTVT.

The chain employs TRBV29-1 and TRBJ2-3; 10 bases agree with TRBD1. This CDR3 has 16 residues. V shed 6 bases and J 4 bases; nucleotides not matched to a gene: 13. CDR1 SQVTM and CDR2 ANQGSEA come from the germline V gene. CDR3 sequence (DNA): TGCAGCGTCGAGCCTGCGGGACAGGGGATGGCAGATACGCAGTATTTT. This gives the protein CSVEPAGQGMADTQYF.

This clone is a singleton in its sample. The rearrangement joins TRBV28 to TRBJ2-5; 9 bases map to TRBD2. In germline, CDR1 is MDHEN, CDR2 SYDVKM. Trimming took 5 bases from V and 7 from J; bases not matched to a gene: 11. This CDR3 spans 15 amino acids. The CDR3 DNA sequence: TGTGCCAGCAGTCCTCCCACTAGCGGGTGGGGGACCCAGTACTTC. This sequence encodes CASSPPTSGWGTQYF. Looking up the rest from reference TRBV28 and TRBJ2-5 gives the full variable domain: DVKVTQSSRYLVKRTGEKVFLECVQDMDHENMFWYRQDPGLGLRLIYFSYDVKMKEKGDIPEGYSVSREKKERFSLILESASTNQTSMYLCASSPPTSGWGTQYFGPGTRLLVL.

J is TRBJ1-1 and V is TRBV11-2, with 9 bases aligning to TRBD1. Losses at the gene ends were 5 bases for V and 1 base for J; bases not matched to a gene: 8. CDR3 length equals 16 residues. The V gene's germline CDR1 is SGHAT and CDR2 FQNNGV. The CDR3 loop is CASSPGTGRENTEAFF. For the CDR3, the DNA is TGTGCCAGCAGCCCCGGGACAGGGAGGGAGAACACTGAAGCTTTCTTT. Looking up the rest from reference TRBV11-2 and TRBJ1-1 gives the full variable domain: EAGVAQSPRYKIIEKRQSVAFWCNPISGHATLYWYQQILGQGPKLLIQFQNNGVVDDSQLPKDRFSAERLKGVDSTLKIQPAKLEDSAVYLCASSPGTGRENTEAFFGQGTRLTVV.

The gene calls are TRBV7-2 and TRBJ1-3; maybe TRBD1 (5 bases). This CDR3 has 15 amino acids. V was shortened by 0 bases and J by 2 bases, with 8 bases between the two germline ends. Germline CDR1 and CDR2: SGHTA and FQGNSA. For the CDR3, the DNA is TGTGCCAGCAGCTTAGCCCCGGGGCCTGGAAACACCATATATTTT. This gives the protein CASSLAPGPGNTIYF.

This clone has a single count. The chain carries TRBV13 and TRBJ2-3, with D possibly being TRBD1 (5 bases). Germline values: CDR1 PRHDT, CDR2 FYEKMQ (reference sequence). The V and J ends lost 0 bases and 0 bases respectively, with 10 bases between them. This CDR3 has 16 amino acids. The CDR3 loop is CASSLGARGSTDTQYF. DNA for the CDR3: TGTGCCAGCAGCTTAGGGGCAAGGGGTAGCACAGATACGCAGTATTTT.

The V and J genes are TRBV18 and TRBJ2-7, with 10 bases matching TRBD1. The germline gives CDR1 KGHSH, CDR2 LQKENI. The CDR3 is 15 amino acids. V lost 6 bases, J lost 6 bases, and 11 bases stayed unmatched. CDR3: CASSPTPGQGREQYF. The DNA for the CDR3 is TGTGCCAGCTCCCCCACCCCGGGACAGGGGCGCGAGCAGTACTTC.

V is TRBV19 and J is TRBJ2-6; 9 bases are a match to TRBD1. From germline, CDR1 is LNHDA and CDR2 SQIVND (reference sequence). J gave up 2 bases and V 3 bases, and 11 bases lay outside the gene matches. This CDR3 region has 19 residues. The CDR3 DNA sequence: TGTGCCAGTAGTATTTACCCGGGACAGGGCAGTACTGGGGCCAACGTCCTGACTTTC. It specifies CASSIYPGQGSTGANVLTF.

The chain joins TRBV19 to TRBJ2-6; unclear D gene. Germline V gene data show CDR1 as LNHDA and CDR2 as SQIVND (reference sequence). This CDR3 has 16 amino acids. The V gene lost 5 bases and the J gene lost 0 bases, with 11 bases spanning the gap. CDR3 residues: CASSPRLSSGANVLTF. The CDR3 DNA is TGTGCCAGTAGTCCCCGACTGTCCTCTGGGGCCAACGTCCTGACTTTC.

The chain combines TRBV6-1 with TRBJ2-5, with TRBD2 matching 9 bases. The CDR3 is 15 amino acids. Trimming at V came to 3 bases and at J to 5 bases, leaving 7 bases not matched to a gene. CDR1 MNHNS and CDR2 SASEGT come from the germline V gene. The DNA for the CDR3 is TGTGCCAGCAGTGATGGGGCGGGGGGGCACGAGACCCAGTACTTC. It translates to CASSDGAGGHETQYF.

V usage is TRBV9 and J usage is TRBJ2-1; D is unclear. CDR3 length equals 13 residues. Germline V CDR1 and CDR2: SGDLS, YYNGEE. Trimming left V 4 bases short and J 0 bases short, with 5 bases between. In nucleotides, the CDR3 is TGTGCCAGCAGCCTCGGCTCCTACAATGAGCAGTTCTTC. It specifies CASSLGSYNEQFF.

This clone was counted a single time. The chain recombines TRBV5-1 with TRBJ1-2; TRBD1 is a possible D gene (6 bases). The CDR3 extends over 13 amino acids. V was cut by 4 bases and J by 3 bases, with 10 bases left in between. Germline lookup yields CDR1 SGHRS and CDR2 YFSETQ. The CDR3 reads CASSGGQHYGYTF. The CDR3 coding sequence is TGCGCCAGCAGCGGGGGACAACACTATGGCTACACCTTC.